Following are 18 T cell receptor beta chains from one sample sequenced in a study of T cell repertoires in ileal Crohn's disease (dated by TCRdb to 2018 to 2020). According to the study, the label for this sample's time point signals: inflamed ileum from the surgical specimen. Library generation was performed with the immunoSEQ multiplex PCR assay. Held by TCRdb, this immuneACCESS table contains in-frame sequences only and omits some clones. Under half of the omission traces to an unresolved V gene where checked; the cause of the rest is unknown. This sample lists around 15,000 clones; 76% were detected once. The ten largest clones take up approximately 3.9% of the sample. The sequencing sample was made of ileal tissue. The receptors stem from an adult with Crohn's disease.

This chain joins TRBV7-8 and TRBJ1-6; TRBD1 matches at 7 bases. The CDR3 is 15 residues long. Germline V gene lookup returns CDR1 SGHVS and CDR2 FQNEAQ. The V and J ends lost 3 bases and 4 bases, in that order; junction bases with no gene match: 3. Here the CDR3 reads CASSFETGYNSPLHF. The DNA for the CDR3 is TGTGCCAGCAGCTTTGAGACAGGGTATAATTCACCCCTCCACTTT.

The chain has TRBV9 and TRBJ2-2, with 9 positions matching TRBD2. V was pared by 3 bases and J by 1 base, with 4 bases of the junction left unmatched. Per the germline V gene, CDR1 is SGDLS and CDR2 is YYNGEE. This CDR3 spans 16 amino acids. CDR3 in amino acids: CASSGSGGENTGELFF. The DNA of the CDR3 is TGTGCCAGCAGCGGTAGCGGGGGCGAGAACACCGGGGAGCTGTTTTTT.

This clone was recorded once. This chain joins TRBV7-8 and TRBJ2-1; 7 positions match TRBD2. From germline, CDR1 is SGHVS and CDR2 FQNEAQ. V dropped 4 bases and J dropped 1; count of bases not matched to a gene: 7. The CDR3 contains 16 residues. CDR3 protein: CASSSRGRGSYNEQFF. The DNA of the CDR3 is TGTGCCAGCAGCTCCCGAGGGCGGGGGTCCTACAATGAGCAGTTCTTC.

V is TRBV15 and J is TRBJ1-5; D ambiguous. Germline lookup yields CDR1 LNHNV and CDR2 YYDKDF (reference sequence). The ends were cut back, 0 bases at V and 5 bases at J, with 17 bases in the middle. This CDR3 spans 17 amino acids. CDR3 amino acids: CATSRDRGVRRHQPQHF. The CDR3 DNA is TGTGCCACCAGCAGAGATCGGGGAGTGCGGCGCCATCAGCCCCAGCATTTT.

V and J are TRBV2 and TRBJ2-1; 10 bases are shared with TRBD1. From germline, CDR1 is SNHLY and CDR2 FYNNEI. The CDR3 contains 13 residues. After removal of 5 bases from V and 13 bases from J, the junction contained 8 bases not matched to a gene. CDR3 loop: CASSPTGGANQFF. The CDR3 DNA reads TGTGCCAGCAGTCCGACAGGGGGCGCAAACCAGTTCTTC.

This clone is classed as large. V is TRBV29-1 and J is TRBJ1-2; D not resolved. The CDR3 has 12 residues. V was clipped by 2 bases and J by 2 bases, with 6 bases between them. CDR1 is SQVTM and CDR2 is ANQGSEA in the germline V gene. Written as DNA, the CDR3 is TGCAGCGTTGAATTGAGAAACTATGGCTACACCTTC. Translation gives CSVELRNYGYTF.

This chain links TRBV4-3 with TRBJ2-5; 9 bases are shared with TRBD2. Germline V CDR1 and CDR2: LGHNA, YSLEER. After removal of 4 bases from V and 5 bases from J, the junction contained 8 bases not matched to a gene. This CDR3 contains 15 residues. CDR3 DNA sequence: TGCGCCAGCAGCCTAATAGCGGGAGCGGGGGAGACCCAGTACTTC. Its translation: CASSLIAGAGETQYF.

This clone was observed a handful of times. The V gene is TRBV5-6, the J gene TRBJ1-1, with D tentatively TRBD1 (5 bases). CDR1 and CDR2 from the germline V gene are SGHDT and YYEEEE. The CDR3 runs to 13 residues. Trimming left V 0 bases short and J 10 bases short, with 13 bases between. Written as DNA, the CDR3 is TGTGCCAGCAGCTTGGGGACCCCCGGGGCAGCTTTCTTT. Its protein is CASSLGTPGAAFF. The full variable domain, rest sourced from reference TRBV5-6 and TRBJ1-1, is DAGVTQSPTHLIKTRGQQVTLRCSPKSGHDTVSWYQQALGQGPQFIFQYYEEEERQRGNFPDRFSGHQFPNYSSELNVNALLLGDSALYLCASSLGTPGAAFFGQGTRLTVV.

This sequence joins TRBV6-1 and TRBJ1-4, with unresolved D. The V end was cut by 4 bases, the J end by 0 bases, with 9 bases between. This CDR3 contains 15 residues. The V gene's germline CDR1 is MNHNS and CDR2 SASEGT. The DNA of the CDR3 is TGTGCCAGCAGTGCGACCGTAGCAACTAATGAAAAACTGTTTTTT. It yields the protein CASSATVATNEKLFF.

This clone came up a few times. The chain joins TRBV14 to TRBJ1-1; D is unclear. Germline assignment: CDR1 SGHDN and CDR2 FVKESK. There are 15 residues in the CDR3. Trimming pared 2 bases from V and 1 base from J, leaving 11 bases between. CDR3 residues: CASSQNWQQNTEAFF. The CDR3 DNA reads TGTGCCAGCAGCCAAAATTGGCAGCAGAACACTGAAGCTTTCTTT.

This clone was seen more than once but under ten times. This chain joins TRBV9 and TRBJ2-7; the match to TRBD1 covers 10 bases. The CDR3 covers 15 residues. Trimming removed 2 bases from V and 5 bases from J; junction bases left unmatched: 7. Germline loops: CDR1 SGDLS, CDR2 YYNGEE. CDR3 protein: CASSVSTGGLNEQYF. CDR3 in DNA: TGTGCCAGCAGCGTTTCGACAGGGGGCTTAAACGAGCAGTACTTC.

The chain couples TRBV29-1 to TRBJ2-7, with TRBD2 matching 9 bases. Trimming took 1 base from V and 0 from J; bases not matched to a gene: 7. CDR1 and CDR2 (germline): SQVTM, ANQGSEA. There are 16 residues in the CDR3. This CDR3 reads CSVEGLAGASSYEQYF. CDR3 nucleotide sequence: TGCAGCGTTGAAGGATTAGCGGGGGCTAGCTCCTACGAGCAGTACTTC.

V is TRBV10-3 and J is TRBJ2-3; 9 positions match TRBD2. V dropped 8 bases and J dropped 4; count of bases not matched to a gene: 10. Germline lookup yields CDR1 ENHRY and CDR2 SYGVKD. This CDR3 has 15 amino acids. CDR3 coding DNA: TGTGCCATCCGGGATAGCGGGAGCGACCCAGATACGCAGTATTTT. It is translated as CAIRDSGSDPDTQYF.

Here the CDR3 DNA reads TGTGCCAGCAGCTCTAGCGGGGTGCCCACAGATACGCAGTATTTT. Its protein product is CASSSSGVPTDTQYF. The rearrangement joins TRBV28 to TRBJ2-3; the match to TRBD2 covers 9 bases. Germline assignment: CDR1 MDHEN and CDR2 SYDVKM. The CDR3 sequence is 15 residues long. J gave up 2 bases and V 6 bases, and 6 bases lay outside the gene matches.

The rearrangement joins TRBV29-1 to TRBJ2-1; no definite D call. V was shortened by 0 bases and J by 3 bases, with 6 bases between the two germline ends. Germline CDR1 and CDR2: SQVTM and ANQGSEA. CDR3 length: 13 residues. CDR3 protein: CSVEDLNYNEQFF. The DNA for the CDR3 is TGCAGCGTTGAAGATCTTAACTACAATGAGCAGTTCTTC.

By share, this clone counts as large. Other DNA sequences from this sample encode an identical CDR3 as well. The genes are TRBV6-1 and TRBJ2-3; 12 bases fit TRBD2. Losses at the gene ends were 2 bases for V and 4 bases for J; bases not matched to a gene: 1. CDR3 length equals 15 residues. Germline loops: CDR1 MNHNS, CDR2 SASEGT. The CDR3 bases are TGTGCCAGCAGTGAACTAGCGGGAGGGCCAGATACGCAGTATTTT. This gives the protein CASSELAGGPDTQYF.

The CDR3 bases are TGTGCCAGCAGCCTTAGGGGGTCTGGAAACACCATATATTTT. Translated: CASSLRGSGNTIYF. V and J are TRBV7-8 and TRBJ1-3; perhaps TRBD1 as D (6 bases). Trimming removed 5 bases from V and 1 base from J, with 9 bases in between. In germline, CDR1 is SGHVS, CDR2 FQNEAQ. The length of the CDR3 is 14 residues.

This clone is classed as large (0.1 to 1%). The gene calls are TRBV6-4 and TRBJ1-6; D is possibly TRBD1 (6 bases). The CDR3 loop spans 11 amino acids. Germline V gene sequence: CDR1 MRHNA, CDR2 SNTAGT. The chain's CDR3 is CAGGQGSPLHF. As DNA, the CDR3 is TGTGCGGGGGGGCAGGGGTCACCCCTCCACTTT.